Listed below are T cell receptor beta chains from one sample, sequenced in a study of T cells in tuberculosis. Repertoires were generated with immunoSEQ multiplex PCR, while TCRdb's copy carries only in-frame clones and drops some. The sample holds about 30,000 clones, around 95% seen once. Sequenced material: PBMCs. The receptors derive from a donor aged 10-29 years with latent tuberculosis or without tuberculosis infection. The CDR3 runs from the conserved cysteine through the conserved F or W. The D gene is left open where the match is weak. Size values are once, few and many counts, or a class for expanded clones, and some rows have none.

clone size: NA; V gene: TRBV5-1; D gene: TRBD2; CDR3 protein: CASSFFYLAGFYEQYF
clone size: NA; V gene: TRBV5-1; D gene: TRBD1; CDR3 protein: CASSLGQGRSNEQYF
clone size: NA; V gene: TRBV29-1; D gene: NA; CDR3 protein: CSVPRREETQYF
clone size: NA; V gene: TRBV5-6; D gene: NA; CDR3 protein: CASSPGIAQPQHF
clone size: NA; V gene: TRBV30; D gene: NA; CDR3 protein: CAWSVQWGANVLTF
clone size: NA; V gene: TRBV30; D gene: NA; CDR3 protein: CAWNPGGGTRKLFF
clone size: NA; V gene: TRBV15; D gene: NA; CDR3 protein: CATSRDVGETQYF
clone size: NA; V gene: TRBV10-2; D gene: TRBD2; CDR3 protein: CASSGTSGLDTQYF
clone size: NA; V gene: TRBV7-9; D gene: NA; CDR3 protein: CASSLTEITDTQYF
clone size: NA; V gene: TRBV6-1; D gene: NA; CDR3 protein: CASSDSGAYLMNTEAFF
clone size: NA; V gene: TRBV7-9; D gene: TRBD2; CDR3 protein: CASSLALAGGNEQFF
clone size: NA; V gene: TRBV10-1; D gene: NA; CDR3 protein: CASSEGQGPYEQYF
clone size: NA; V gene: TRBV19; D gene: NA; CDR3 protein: CASLEEVSNYGYTF
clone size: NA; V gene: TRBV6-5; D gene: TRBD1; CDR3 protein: CASSPTGGSAIF
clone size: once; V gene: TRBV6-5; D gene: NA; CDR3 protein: CASSSGLDNEQFF
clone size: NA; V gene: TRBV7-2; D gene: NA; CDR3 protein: CASSLALAQSSYEQYF
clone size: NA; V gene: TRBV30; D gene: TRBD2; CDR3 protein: CACPQPAGVTGELFF
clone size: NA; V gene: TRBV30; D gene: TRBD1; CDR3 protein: CAWSAWDRVDVGTEAFF
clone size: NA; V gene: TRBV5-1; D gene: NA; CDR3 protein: CASSSTGPGANVLTF
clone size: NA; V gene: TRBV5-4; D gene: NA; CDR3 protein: CASSLGSTYNSPLHF
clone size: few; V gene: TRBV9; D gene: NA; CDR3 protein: CASSPEGETQYF
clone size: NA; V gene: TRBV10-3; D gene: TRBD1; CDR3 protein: CAISEANRGAWSPLHF
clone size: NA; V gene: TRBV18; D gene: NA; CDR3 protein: CASSGGANTEAFF
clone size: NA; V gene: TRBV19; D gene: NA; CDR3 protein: CASSIRTNYGYTF
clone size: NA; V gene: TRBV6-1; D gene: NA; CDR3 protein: CASSEAQGNEKLFF
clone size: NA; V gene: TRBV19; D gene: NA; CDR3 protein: CASSIRGASYEQYF
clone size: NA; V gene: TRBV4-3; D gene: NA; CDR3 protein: CASSQNEGDGYTF
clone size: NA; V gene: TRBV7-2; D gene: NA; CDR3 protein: CASSHNQGSYEQYF
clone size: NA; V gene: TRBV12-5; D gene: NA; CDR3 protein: CASGPREAAYEQYF
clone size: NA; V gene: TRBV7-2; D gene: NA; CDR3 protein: CASSLEQRGGYEQYF
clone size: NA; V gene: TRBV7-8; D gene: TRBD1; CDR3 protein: CASSLTGSYNEQFF
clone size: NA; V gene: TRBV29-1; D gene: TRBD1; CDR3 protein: CSVDGQGETQYF
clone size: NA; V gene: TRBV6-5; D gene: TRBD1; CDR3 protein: CASSARQGGVSPLHF
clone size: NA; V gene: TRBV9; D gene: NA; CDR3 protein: CASSAGGALAIGYGYTF
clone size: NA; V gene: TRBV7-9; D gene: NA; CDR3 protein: CASSAEGRLNTQYF
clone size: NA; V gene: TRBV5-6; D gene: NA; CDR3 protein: CASSLFRGETQYF
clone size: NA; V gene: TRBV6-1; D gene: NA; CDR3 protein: CASSSDSSAQHF
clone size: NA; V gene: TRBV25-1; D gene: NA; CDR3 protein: CASSEMKGLNDGYTF
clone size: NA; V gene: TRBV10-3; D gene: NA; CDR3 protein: CATPSRGISYEQYF